These 23 T cell receptor beta chains were all obtained from the same sample, sequenced in a study of control samples from healthy donors and cancer patients. The assay was immunoSEQ multiplex PCR, and TCRdb's table has in-frame clones only and misses some. Among 35,000 to 45,000 clones listed, 83% were seen once. Sequenced input: blood. The source of these receptors is a man in his 60s in good health.

This clone came up once. This rearrangement joins TRBV19 to TRBJ1-1; D is possibly TRBD1 (5 bases). V was trimmed by 7 bases and J by 0 bases, leaving 15 bases between them. The V gene's germline CDR1 is LNHDA and CDR2 SQIVND (reference sequence). The CDR3 sequence is 15 residues long. The DNA for the CDR3 is TGTGCCAGTAAGGGGCAGGTGGCCATGAACACTGAAGCTTTCTTT. This sequence encodes CASKGQVAMNTEAFF.

The CDR3 sequence is CASSSQGQGHRGTQYF. For the CDR3, the DNA is TGTGCCAGCAGCTCCCAGGGGCAGGGTCACCGAGGTACGCAGTATTTT. The chain links TRBV7-2 to TRBJ2-3; D possibly corresponds to TRBD1 (6 bases). CDR3 size: 16 residues. The germline gives CDR1 SGHTA, CDR2 FQGNSA. Trimming cost V 4 bases and J 8 bases, with 22 bases left between them.

V is TRBV7-9 and J is TRBJ1-4; D is perhaps TRBD1 (5 bases). Germline V gene lookup returns CDR1 SEHNR and CDR2 FQNEAQ (reference sequence). V was shortened by 3 bases and J by 8 bases, with 7 bases between the two germline ends. The CDR3 spans 12 residues. CDR3 DNA: TGTGCCAGCAGCTTGGGGCTCGAAAAACTGTTTTTT. Translating it yields CASSLGLEKLFF.

The V and J genes are TRBV5-1 and TRBJ1-6, with D perhaps TRBD1 (5 bases). V was pared by 1 base and J by 10 bases, with 18 bases between. The V gene's germline CDR1 is SGHRS and CDR2 YFSETQ. The CDR3 runs to 16 residues. CDR3 DNA sequence: TGCGCCAGCAGCTTGTTGGATGGCAGGGAAGGCTCACCCCTCCACTTT. It yields the protein CASSLLDGREGSPLHF.

The chain joins TRBV9 to TRBJ1-2; 10 bases align to TRBD1. CDR1 is SGDLS and CDR2 is YYNGEE in the germline V gene. CDR3 length: 15 amino acids. V lost 4 bases to trimming and J lost 4 bases; unmatched junction nucleotides: 7. CDR3 sequence reads: CASSPSDRGAYGYTF. The DNA for the CDR3 is TGTGCCAGCAGCCCCTCGGACAGGGGGGCCTATGGCTACACCTTC.

The chain couples TRBV5-1 to TRBJ1-3; the D gene is possibly TRBD1 (5 bases). CDR3 length equals 13 residues. V shed 4 bases and J shed 9 bases, with 14 bases lying between them. CDR1 is SGHRS and CDR2 is YFSETQ in the germline V gene. The chain's CDR3 is CASSPDPGGTIYF. CDR3 nucleotides: TGCGCCAGCAGCCCGGACCCCGGGGGCACCATATATTTT.

The V call is TRBV6-6, the J call TRBJ1-5, with D possibly being TRBD1 (5 bases). Germline lookup yields CDR1 MNHNY and CDR2 SVGAGI (reference sequence). The CDR3 has 13 residues. Trimming shortened V by 4 bases and J by 7 bases, and 11 bases separated the two germline ends. CDR3 in DNA: TGTGCCAGCAGTTCGACAGAGACCCAGCCCCAGCATTTT. The encoded protein is CASSSTETQPQHF.

V and J are TRBV5-8 and TRBJ1-4; D remains unclear. CDR3 length equals 14 residues. Germline CDR1 SGHTS, CDR2 YDEGEE. Trimming removed 0 bases at V and 10 bases at J, with 13 bases between. This CDR3 is CASSLGLSAGKLFF. The CDR3 DNA reads as TGTGCCAGCAGCTTGGGGCTTTCGGCGGGAAAACTGTTTTTT.

The genes are TRBV19 and TRBJ1-1; D perhaps matches TRBD1 (5 bases). The germline V gene encodes CDR1 LNHDA and CDR2 SQIVND (reference sequence). Trimming shortened V by 6 bases and J by 3 bases, and 17 bases separated the two germline ends. This CDR3 is 15 amino acids long. The CDR3, as DNA: TGTGCCAGTAGAGGGGTAGTAGGGGCGGACACTGAAGCTTTCTTT. Encoded protein: CASRGVVGADTEAFF.

J is TRBJ2-1 and V is TRBV10-2; 7 bases are shared with TRBD2. CDR3 length: 14 amino acids. J lost 4 bases, V lost 8 bases, and 8 bases had no gene match. CDR1 is WSHSY, CDR2 SAAADI, per germline. The CDR3: CASLSGDDYNEQFF. The CDR3 DNA reads TGCGCCAGCCTGAGCGGGGATGATTACAATGAGCAGTTCTTC.

V is TRBV29-1 and J is TRBJ1-2; D is ambiguous. This CDR3 region has 11 residues. Germline CDR1 is SQVTM and CDR2 is ANQGSEA. Trimming shortened V by 3 bases and J by 1 base, and 3 bases separated the two germline ends. CDR3 loop: CSVEGNYGYTF. The CDR3 bases are TGCAGCGTTGAGGGTAACTATGGCTACACCTTC.

The rearrangement joins TRBV5-6 to TRBJ2-7; D remains unclear. The germline CDR1 and CDR2 sequences are SGHDT and YYEEEE. V shed 1 base and J shed 5 bases, with 4 bases lying between them. This CDR3 is built from 11 residues. CDR3 protein: CASSLHDEQYF. The CDR3 DNA is TGTGCCAGCAGCTTGCACGACGAGCAGTACTTC.

The chain uses TRBV6-1 and TRBJ1-4; D gene uncertain. The CDR3 contains 15 residues. The germline V and J ends were trimmed by 2 bases and 2 bases, with 9 bases remaining between them. Germline CDR1 is MNHNS and CDR2 is SASEGT. This CDR3 reads CASSERWATNEKLFF. Here the CDR3 DNA reads TGTGCCAGCAGTGAACGGTGGGCGACTAATGAAAAACTGTTTTTT.

This chain connects TRBV3-1 (or the pseudogene TRBV3-2) to TRBJ1-4; 11 bases align to TRBD1. Germline lookup yields CDR1 LGHDT and CDR2 YNNKEL (reference sequence). V dropped 3 bases and J dropped 8; count of bases not matched to a gene: 2. The CDR3 runs to 14 residues. Written as DNA, the CDR3 is TGTGCCAGCAGCCAGGACAGGGGGCTCGAAAAACTGTTTTTT. Amino acid sequence: CASSQDRGLEKLFF.

Points on this clone: Germline and junction disagree at one end, which may indicate a read error. V usage is TRBV6-2 or TRBV6-3 and J usage is TRBJ1-1, with D uncertain. Germline V gene sequence: CDR1 MNHEY, CDR2 SVGEGT. The CDR3 is 11 residues long. Written as DNA, the CDR3 is TGTGCCAGCAGTTACGGCGGAAGCTGGGTCTTT. This encodes CASSYGGSWVF.

The chain is built from TRBV5-1 and TRBJ2-2; D not resolved. Germline V lookup: CDR1 SGHRS, CDR2 YFSETQ. Trimming left V 4 bases short and J 5 bases short, with 9 bases between. This CDR3 is 13 amino acids long. In DNA form, the CDR3 reads TGCGCCAGCAGCCCCGCCGGGACCGGGGAGCTGTTTTTT. It is translated as CASSPAGTGELFF. Full variable domain (missing parts from reference TRBV5-1 and TRBJ2-2): KAGVTQTPRYLIKTRGQQVTLSCSPISGHRSVSWYQQTPGQGLQFLFEYFSETQRNKGNFPGRFSGRQFSNSRSEMNVSTLELGDSALYLCASSPAGTGELFFGEGSRLTVL.

The chain joins TRBV5-1 to TRBJ1-6, with D hard to call. Per the germline V gene, CDR1 is SGHRS and CDR2 is YFSETQ. Trimming left V 4 bases short and J 1 base short, with 9 bases between. This CDR3 has 15 residues. Here the CDR3 DNA reads TGCGCCAGCAGCGCAGATGGATCCTATAATTCACCCCTCCACTTT. Translation: CASSADGSYNSPLHF.

The V and J genes are TRBV30 and TRBJ1-6; 8 positions match TRBD1. Looked up from germline, CDR1 is GTSNPN and CDR2 is SVGIG (reference sequence). The CDR3 runs to 13 residues. V shed 3 bases and J 9 bases; nucleotides not matched to a gene: 4. CDR3 residues: CAWSPTGGSPLHF. CDR3 DNA: TGTGCCTGGAGCCCTACAGGGGGTTCACCCCTCCACTTT. The full variable domain, completed using reference TRBV30 and TRBJ1-6, is SQTIHQWPATLVQPVGSPLSLECTVEGTSNPNLYWYRQAAGRGLQLLFYSVGIGQISSEVPQNLSASRPQDRQFILSSKKLLLSDSGFYLCAWSPTGGSPLHFGNGTRLTVT.

Only one count was recorded for this clone. The V call is TRBV28, the J call TRBJ2-1, with TRBD2 identical over 11 bases. The CDR3 loop spans 17 amino acids. Germline CDR1 is MDHEN and CDR2 is SYDVKM. After removal of 10 bases from V and 3 bases from J, the junction contained 14 bases not matched to a gene. CDR3 DNA: TGTGCCACCGAGACTTCCCGGACTAGCGGGCGCTACAATGAGCAGTTCTTC. This gives the protein CATETSRTSGRYNEQFF. Complete variable domain (other parts from reference TRBV28 and TRBJ2-1): DVKVTQSSRYLVKRTGEKVFLECVQDMDHENMFWYRQDPGLGLRLIYFSYDVKMKEKGDIPEGYSVSREKKERFSLILESASTNQTSMYLCATETSRTSGRYNEQFFGPGTRLTVL.

CDR3 nucleotides: TGTGCCAGCAGCTCCCGTCTCTCTGGAAACACCATATATTTT. Amino acids: CASSSRLSGNTIYF. This rearrangement joins TRBV11-2 to TRBJ1-3; D gene uncertain. There are 14 residues in the CDR3. Between the trimmed V and J ends, which lost 4 bases and 0 bases, there was a span of 7 bases. Germline CDR1 SGHAT, CDR2 FQNNGV.

V and J are TRBV27 and TRBJ2-1; TRBD2 aligns across 10 bases. The CDR3 is made up of 17 amino acids. J lost 0 bases, V lost 6 bases, and 8 bases had no gene match. CDR1 and CDR2 from the germline V gene are MNHEY and SMNVEV (reference sequence). CDR3 nucleotides: TGTGCCAGCAGGCGGGCTAGCGGGGGAAGCTCCTACAATGAGCAGTTCTTC. Its protein is CASRRASGGSSYNEQFF.

This chain links TRBV29-1 with TRBJ1-1, with D hard to call. CDR3 size: 13 residues. V lost 0 bases and J lost 1, with 6 bases in between. Germline V gene lookup returns CDR1 SQVTM and CDR2 ANQGSEA. CDR3 in amino acids: CSVEEAPNTEAFF. The CDR3 DNA is TGCAGCGTTGAAGAGGCCCCGAACACTGAAGCTTTCTTT.

CDR3 DNA: TGTGCCAGCAGCTTAGCTCAGGAACAGGTTTACGAGCAGTACTTC. It specifies CASSLAQEQVYEQYF. The gene calls are TRBV11-2 and TRBJ2-7, with D perhaps matching TRBD1 (5 bases). Germline V gene lookup returns CDR1 SGHAT and CDR2 FQNNGV. This CDR3 spans 15 amino acids. The germline V and J ends were trimmed by 1 base and 4 bases, with 14 bases remaining between them.